This T cell receptor beta chain was profiled in a study of Graves' ophthalmopathy and Graves' hyperthyroidism. Overall study: The blood sample was drawn at first diagnosis and before any treatment. Study results and limitations: Blood repertoires reportedly contained most expanded thyroid clonotypes above 0.001 frequency.

The CDR3 runs 15 residues. Trimming took 4 bases from V and 0 from J, leaving 10 bases between them. Germline CDR1 is SGHNT and CDR2 is YYREEE (reference sequence). RNA transcripts provided the template for amplifying TCR beta CDR3 regions. First-round RT-PCR with HTBI primers preceded a second-round multiplex PCR. Via MiXCR, TCRdb re-called the multiplex PCR reads, giving one row per CDR3 protein. The data contain about 480,000 distinct CDR3 sequences, around an eighth of them singletons. This clonotype was observed many times. Antigen unknown. V is TRBV5-4 and J is TRBJ2-2; D gene uncertain. The source is a woman under 40 with Graves' ophthalmopathy. Sequenced material: blood. This CDR3 is CASSITTANTGELFF. Written as DNA, the CDR3 is TGTGCCAGCAGCATAACAACCGCGAACACCGGGGAGCTGTTTTTT.